The 24 T cell receptor beta chains below come from one sample, sequenced in a study of blood T cell repertoires in COVID-19. Sequencing used immunoSEQ multiplex PCR; TCRdb keeps in-frame clones, though not all of them. Among roughly 120,000 clones listed, over 80% were seen once. Material: peripheral blood. The receptors stem from an older man with acute or convalescent COVID-19.

This rearrangement joins TRBV21-1 to TRBJ1-3; TRBD1 was called by the table and not checked on the DNA. TRBV21-1 is recorded as a pseudogene. This CDR3 has 16 residues. DNA of the CDR3: TGTGCCAGCAGCAAAGGATCCGACAGGGCTGGAAACACCATATATTTT. Residues: CASSKGSDRAGNTIYF.

This chain uses TRBV9 with TRBJ2-2; perhaps TRBD2 as D (5 bases). Trimming left V 0 bases short and J 7 bases short, with 13 bases between. CDR3 length: 15 amino acids. CDR1 and CDR2 from the germline V gene are SGDLS and YYNGEE. The CDR3 region has the DNA TGTGCCAGCAGCGTAGGGGGTAGTGGAGGCGGGGAGCTGTTTTTT. Translating it yields CASSVGGSGGGELFF. The full variable domain, completed using reference TRBV9 and TRBJ2-2, is DSGVTQTPKHLITATGQRVTLRCSPRSGDLSVYWYQQSLDQGLQFLIQYYNGEERAKGNILERFSAQQFPDLHSELNLSSLELGDSALYFCASSVGGSGGGELFFGEGSRLTVL.

The rearrangement joins TRBV10-3 to TRBJ1-1; 8 positions match TRBD1. Per germline, CDR1 ENHRY and CDR2 SYGVKD. The CDR3 consists of 13 residues. The ends lost 6 bases at V and 5 bases at J; junction bases unmatched: 5. The CDR3 nucleotides read TGTGCCATCAGGCAGGGGGCCAATACTGAAGCTTTCTTT. Translated, it gives CAIRQGANTEAFF.

The genes are TRBV20-1 and TRBJ1-1; TRBD1 might be the D (5 bases). The germline V and J ends were trimmed by 6 bases and 3 bases, with 8 bases remaining between them. Germline values: CDR1 DFQATT, CDR2 SNEGSKA (reference sequence). This CDR3 has 11 residues. The CDR3 is CSAGGYTEAFF. The CDR3 region has the DNA TGCAGTGCCGGGGGGTACACTGAAGCTTTCTTT.

The chain combines TRBV14 with TRBJ1-6; no definite D call. This CDR3 is 14 amino acids long. The ends were cut back, 0 bases at V and 7 bases at J, with 7 bases in the middle. Germline assignment: CDR1 SGHDN and CDR2 FVKESK. The CDR3 DNA is TGTGCCAGCAGCCAAGATCCAGTCAATTCACCCCTCCACTTT. As protein: CASSQDPVNSPLHF. Combining the CDR3 with reference TRBV14 and TRBJ1-6 gives the whole variable domain EAGVTQFPSHSVIEKGQTVTLRCDPISGHDNLYWYRRVMGKEIKFLLHFVKESKQDESGMPNNRFLAERTGGTYSTLKVQPAELEDSGVYFCASSQDPVNSPLHFGNGTRLTVT.

This chain links TRBV19 with TRBJ2-7, with 7 bases matching TRBD1. This CDR3 spans 17 amino acids. The germline V gene encodes CDR1 LNHDA and CDR2 SQIVND (reference sequence). V gave up 1 base and J gave up 3 bases; unmatched junction bases: 12. CDR3 in DNA: TGTGCCAGTAGTATAGCCTTCCCTACTCACAGGGGCTACGAGCAGTACTTC. Amino acids: CASSIAFPTHRGYEQYF.

This clone was found a few times. The same CDR3 also results from other DNA sequences found in this sample. The genes are TRBV27 and TRBJ1-6; D is unresolved. The V gene's germline CDR1 is MNHEY and CDR2 SMNVEV (reference sequence). Trimming pared 2 bases from V and 7 bases from J, leaving 6 bases between. CDR3 length equals 13 residues. The CDR3 here is CASSLRENSPLHF. CDR3 nucleotides: TGTGCCAGCAGTTTACGGGAGAATTCACCCCTCCACTTT.

This clone was found a few times. The rearrangement joins TRBV15 to TRBJ1-4; D perhaps matches TRBD1 (5 bases). V was trimmed by 0 bases and J by 8 bases, leaving 16 bases between them. The CDR3 loop spans 16 amino acids. The V gene's germline CDR1 is LNHNV and CDR2 YYDKDF (reference sequence). The CDR3 sequence is CATSRDTRGKEEKLFF. In DNA form, the CDR3 reads TGTGCCACCAGCAGAGATACTCGGGGGAAGGAAGAAAAACTGTTTTTT.

The chain has TRBV5-1 and TRBJ2-5; D may be TRBD2 (5 bases). CDR1 is SGHRS, CDR2 YFSETQ, per germline. This CDR3 is 13 amino acids long. Trimming shortened V by 5 bases and J by 5 bases, and 13 bases separated the two germline ends. CDR3 sequence reads: CASRLGGRETQYF. CDR3 sequence (DNA): TGCGCCAGCAGACTGGGCGGGCGGGAGACCCAGTACTTC.

This chain connects TRBV6-1 to TRBJ1-2; D call uncertain. This CDR3 has 12 residues. V lost 2 bases, J lost 8 bases, and 9 bases lay in between. Germline loops: CDR1 MNHNS, CDR2 SASEGT. CDR3 residues: CASSESLGGYTF. In DNA, the CDR3 is TGTGCCAGCAGTGAATCCCTGGGCGGCTACACCTTC.

The V gene is TRBV13, the J gene TRBJ1-1; possible D gene TRBD1, 6 bases. The CDR3 is 16 amino acids. V lost 5 bases and J lost 1, with 17 bases in between. Germline loops: CDR1 PRHDT, CDR2 FYEKMQ (reference sequence). The CDR3 protein is CASSPSGVLWNTEAFF. The CDR3 DNA sequence: TGTGCCAGCAGCCCTTCAGGGGTTCTCTGGAACACTGAAGCTTTCTTT.

The chain uses TRBV28 and TRBJ1-2; 7 positions agree with TRBD1. The length of the CDR3 is 16 residues. Germline lookup yields CDR1 MDHEN and CDR2 SYDVKM. Trimming cost V 5 bases and J 3 bases; bases outside gene matches: 12. The CDR3 nucleotides are TGTGCCAGCAGTGGACAGGATTTAAGTCGGCACTATGGCTACACCTTC. It codes for CASSGQDLSRHYGYTF.

This clone was detected once. The V and J genes are TRBV7-2 and TRBJ1-2, with unresolved D. Germline CDR1 and CDR2: SGHTA and FQGNSA. CDR3 length equals 16 residues. V was clipped by 1 base and J by 0 bases, with 12 bases between them. The CDR3 spells CASSLVGGPSNYGYTF. The CDR3 DNA sequence: TGTGCCAGCAGCTTAGTTGGCGGGCCTTCTAACTATGGCTACACCTTC.

The count of this clone is one. The chain has TRBV9 and TRBJ1-1; the D is unclear. V lost 5 bases and J 5 bases, leaving 10 bases between the germline ends. Per the germline V gene, CDR1 is SGDLS and CDR2 is YYNGEE. The CDR3 extends over 12 amino acids. The CDR3 loop is CASSRDGTEAFF. The CDR3 nucleotides are TGTGCCAGCAGTCGAGACGGGACTGAAGCTTTCTTT.

This clone was counted between two and nine times. The chain couples TRBV4-2 to TRBJ2-1, with 9 nucleotides matching TRBD1. Germline lookup yields CDR1 LGHNA and CDR2 YNFKEQ. After removal of 0 bases from V and 8 bases from J, the junction contained 8 bases not matched to a gene. The CDR3 consists of 16 residues. The CDR3 is CASSQDAGDRVHEQFF. The CDR3 bases are TGTGCCAGCAGCCAAGATGCGGGGGACAGGGTACATGAGCAGTTCTTC.

This chain joins TRBV20-1 and TRBJ1-2; D unclear. V was trimmed by 3 bases and J by 0 bases, leaving 11 bases between them. Germline lookup yields CDR1 DFQATT and CDR2 SNEGSKA (reference sequence). This CDR3 has 14 amino acids. CDR3 in amino acids: CSASLQSANYGYTF. The CDR3 DNA is TGCAGTGCTAGTCTGCAGTCAGCTAACTATGGCTACACCTTC.

The chain uses TRBV6-6 and TRBJ1-1, with 10 bases lining up with TRBD1. V dropped 6 bases and J dropped 5; count of bases not matched to a gene: 6. CDR1 and CDR2 from the germline V gene are MNHNY and SVGAGI (reference sequence). There are 14 residues in the CDR3. Here the CDR3 reads CASRGRTGGTEAFF. The CDR3 region has the DNA TGTGCCAGCAGGGGGAGGACAGGGGGGACTGAAGCTTTCTTT.

This clone was seen more than once but under ten times. The chain's CDR3 is CASSYTGGDNSPLHF. The CDR3, as DNA: TGTGCCAGCAGCTATACAGGGGGCGATAATTCACCCCTCCACTTT. The V gene is TRBV6-5, the J gene TRBJ1-6; 9 bases map to TRBD1. V trimming: 6 bases; J trimming: 5 bases; junction bases outside the gene matches: 5. Per germline, CDR1 MNHEY and CDR2 SVGAGI. This CDR3 is 15 amino acids long.

This clone was seen a few times. The rearrangement joins TRBV7-9 to TRBJ2-7; D not certain. Germline V gives CDR1 SEHNR, CDR2 FQNEAQ (reference sequence). The V and J ends lost 1 base and 0 bases respectively, with 10 bases between them. The CDR3 consists of 15 residues. CDR3 DNA: TGTGCCAGCAGCTTAGAGACATTGAGCTCCTACGAGCAGTACTTC. Protein: CASSLETLSSYEQYF.

This chain joins TRBV2 and TRBJ2-5; TRBD1 aligns across 7 bases. V was clipped by 1 base and J by 4 bases; unmatched bases: 6. Germline CDR1 is SNHLY and CDR2 is FYNNEI. The CDR3 is 15 amino acids. CDR3: CASSEGRGGIETQYF. The CDR3 DNA follows: TGTGCCAGCAGTGAAGGGCGAGGGGGCATAGAGACCCAGTACTTC. Drawing the rest from reference TRBV2 and TRBJ2-5, the complete variable domain is EPEVTQTPSHQVTQMGQEVILRCVPISNHLYFYWYRQILGQKVEFLVSFYNNEISEKSEIFDDQFSVERPDGSNFTLKIRSTKLEDSAMYFCASSEGRGGIETQYFGPGTRLLVL.

The chain uses TRBV12-3 or TRBV12-4 and TRBJ1-1; D ambiguous. The CDR3 contains 13 residues. V was trimmed by 1 base and J by 1 base, leaving 4 bases between them. CDR3 sequence (DNA): TGTGCCAGCAGTTTAGTTCAGAACACTGAAGCTTTCTTT. It encodes CASSLVQNTEAFF.

The chain joins TRBV7-3 to TRBJ1-3; D ambiguous. Germline V gene lookup returns CDR1 SGHTA and CDR2 FQGTGA. This CDR3 is built from 14 residues. The V and J ends lost 3 bases and 4 bases respectively, with 10 bases between them. Here the CDR3 reads CASSLAGPGNTIYF. The CDR3 nucleotides are TGTGCCAGCAGCTTGGCTGGGCCCGGAAACACCATATATTTT.

The chain uses TRBV19 and TRBJ2-3, with TRBD2 matching 8 bases. The length of the CDR3 is 15 residues. Looked up from germline, CDR1 is LNHDA and CDR2 is SQIVND (reference sequence). Trimming removed 1 base from V and 3 bases from J; junction bases left unmatched: 3. CDR3 sequence (DNA): TGTGCCAGTAGTATAGCGGGGGGGCTGACAGATACGCAGTATTTT. It specifies CASSIAGGLTDTQYF.

The chain links TRBV5-8 to TRBJ2-7; TRBD2 matches at 8 bases. Germline-derived CDR1 and CDR2 are SGHTS and YDEGEE. Trimming removed 3 bases from V and 3 bases from J; junction bases left unmatched: 8. CDR3 size: 15 residues. CDR3 DNA sequence: TGTGCCAGCAGCTCGGGGGGGGCAGGGCTCTACGAGCAGTACTTC. Translation gives CASSSGGAGLYEQYF.